Below are 6 T cell receptor beta chains sequenced from a single sample in a study of vaccination effects on CD4 cells after COVID-19. These receptors have no known antigen. Cells that had been cultured for 10 days were the source of isolated CD4+ T cells. Participants were given two doses of BNT162b2 or mRNA-1273 vaccine. TCRdb's table, derived via immunoSEQ multiplex PCR, lists solely in-frame clones and lacks some. The profile covers around 40,000 clones, with approximately 72% appearing a single time and about 10% taken by the ten largest. Sequencing was performed on CD4+ T cells from PBMCs cultured without peptide, taken after COVID-19 vaccination. The source is a human donor who received a COVID-19 vaccine.

The genes are TRBV11-2 and TRBJ2-7; D is undetermined. V was pared by 2 bases and J by 3 bases, with 11 bases between. The CDR3 has 14 residues. The germline V gene encodes CDR1 SGHAT and CDR2 FQNNGV. CDR3 amino acids: CASSLNTANYEQYF. CDR3 sequence (DNA): TGTGCCAGCAGCTTAAATACGGCTAACTACGAGCAGTACTTC.

The sample holds a few counts of this clone. This chain joins TRBV12-5 and TRBJ1-2; unclear D gene. The germline V gene encodes CDR1 LGHNT and CDR2 FRNRAP. V lost 2 bases, J lost 8 bases, and 12 bases lay in between. The CDR3 contains 13 residues. The CDR3 reads CASGLTDTMGYTF. The CDR3 coding sequence is TGTGCTAGTGGTTTGACCGATACGATGGGCTACACCTTC.

This chain connects TRBV6-5 to TRBJ2-5; 8 bases are a match to TRBD2. The CDR3 contains 13 residues. The germline gives CDR1 MNHEY, CDR2 SVGAGI. The V gene end was trimmed by 2 bases and the J gene end by 5 bases; junction bases not matched to a gene: 1. In DNA, the CDR3 is TGTGCCAGCAGTTACCGACTAGCGGAGACCCAGTACTTC. Its protein is CASSYRLAETQYF.

This chain uses TRBV6-5 with TRBJ2-7; a weak D match, TRBD2 (6 bases). Germline V CDR1 and CDR2: MNHEY, SVGAGI. V lost 6 bases and J lost 3, with 15 bases in between. CDR3 size: 14 residues. CDR3 sequence reads: CASSTGRGYYEQYF. DNA for the CDR3: TGTGCCAGCAGCACCGGGAGAGGATACTACGAGCAGTACTTC.

The chain uses TRBV19 and TRBJ1-1; the D is unclear. This CDR3 comprises 15 residues. Deletions cut 0 bases from V and 3 bases from J, with 11 bases between. Germline V lookup: CDR1 LNHDA, CDR2 SQIVND (reference sequence). The DNA of the CDR3 is TGTGCCAGTAGTATAGAGACCGGGAGGGACACTGAAGCTTTCTTT. Amino acid sequence: CASSIETGRDTEAFF.

The chain links TRBV4-1 to TRBJ2-5, with TRBD2 matching 11 bases. The V segment lost 0 bases and the J segment 7 bases; nucleotides outside the gene matches: 13. Germline CDR1 MGHRA, CDR2 YSYEKL. CDR3 length: 18 amino acids. CDR3 loop: CASSQEPSMTSGVGTQYF. The CDR3 DNA reads as TGCGCCAGCAGCCAAGAACCTTCTATGACTAGCGGGGTAGGGACCCAGTACTTC.